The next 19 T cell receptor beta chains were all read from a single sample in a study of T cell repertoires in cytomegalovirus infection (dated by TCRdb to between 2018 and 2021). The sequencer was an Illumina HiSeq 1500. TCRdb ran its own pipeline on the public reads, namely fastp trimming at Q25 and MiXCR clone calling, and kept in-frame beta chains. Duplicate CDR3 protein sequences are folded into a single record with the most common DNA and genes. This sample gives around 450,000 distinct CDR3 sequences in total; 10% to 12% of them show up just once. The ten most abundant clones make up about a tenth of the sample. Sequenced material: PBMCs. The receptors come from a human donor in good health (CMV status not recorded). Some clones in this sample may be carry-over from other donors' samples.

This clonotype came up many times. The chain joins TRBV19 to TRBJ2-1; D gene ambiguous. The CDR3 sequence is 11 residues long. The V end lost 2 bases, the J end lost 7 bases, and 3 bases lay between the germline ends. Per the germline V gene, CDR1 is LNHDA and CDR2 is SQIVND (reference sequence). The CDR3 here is CASSITNEQFF. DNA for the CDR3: TGTGCCAGTAGTATAACAAATGAGCAGTTCTTC.

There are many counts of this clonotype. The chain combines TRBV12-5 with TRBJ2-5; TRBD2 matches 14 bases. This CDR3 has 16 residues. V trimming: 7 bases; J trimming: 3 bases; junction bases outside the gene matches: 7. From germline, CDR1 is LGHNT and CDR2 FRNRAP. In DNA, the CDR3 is TGTGCTAGTGCGGGACTAGCGGGAGAAGGGGAAGAGACCCAGTACTTC. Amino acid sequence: CASAGLAGEGEETQYF.

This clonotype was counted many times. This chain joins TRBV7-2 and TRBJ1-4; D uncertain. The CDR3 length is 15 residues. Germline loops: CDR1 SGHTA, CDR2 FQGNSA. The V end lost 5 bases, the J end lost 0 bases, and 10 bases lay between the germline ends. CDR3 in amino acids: CASSVAASTNEKLFF. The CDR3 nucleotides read TGTGCCAGCAGCGTCGCGGCCTCAACTAATGAAAAACTGTTTTTT.

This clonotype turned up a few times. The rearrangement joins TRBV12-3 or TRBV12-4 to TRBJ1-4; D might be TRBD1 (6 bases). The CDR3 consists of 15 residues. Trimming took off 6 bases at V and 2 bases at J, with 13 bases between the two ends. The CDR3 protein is CASSYTRGTNEKLFF. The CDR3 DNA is TGTGCCAGCAGCTACACTAGGGGGACTAATGAAAAACTGTTTTTT.

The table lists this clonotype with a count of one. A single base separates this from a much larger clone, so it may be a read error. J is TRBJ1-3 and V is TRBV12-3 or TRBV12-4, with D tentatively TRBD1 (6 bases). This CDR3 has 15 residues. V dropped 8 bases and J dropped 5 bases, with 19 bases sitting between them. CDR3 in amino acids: CASYMAGTKRNTIYF. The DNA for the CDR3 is TGTGCCAGCTACATGGCCGGGACAAAAAGAAACACCATATATTTT.

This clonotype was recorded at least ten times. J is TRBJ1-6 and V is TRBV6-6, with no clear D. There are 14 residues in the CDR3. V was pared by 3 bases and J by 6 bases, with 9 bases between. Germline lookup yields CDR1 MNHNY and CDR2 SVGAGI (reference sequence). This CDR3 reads CASSYQRSNSPLHF. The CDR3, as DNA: TGTGCCAGCAGTTATCAGAGGAGTAATTCACCCCTCCACTTT.

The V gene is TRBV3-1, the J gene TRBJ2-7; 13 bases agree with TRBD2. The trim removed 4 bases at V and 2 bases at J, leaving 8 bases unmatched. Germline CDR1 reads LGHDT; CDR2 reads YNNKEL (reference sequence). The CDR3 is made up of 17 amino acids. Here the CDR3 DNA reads TGTGCCAGCAGCCTTGGACTAGCGGGAGCCACCGCCTACGAGCAGTACTTC. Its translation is CASSLGLAGATAYEQYF.

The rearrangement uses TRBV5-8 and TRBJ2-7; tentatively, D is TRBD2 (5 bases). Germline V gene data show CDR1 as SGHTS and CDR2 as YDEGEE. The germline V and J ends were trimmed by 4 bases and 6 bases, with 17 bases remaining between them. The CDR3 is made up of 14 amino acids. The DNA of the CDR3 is TGTGCCAGCAGCCCTCCGGGAATAGGATGCGAGCAGTACTTC. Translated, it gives CASSPPGIGCEQYF.

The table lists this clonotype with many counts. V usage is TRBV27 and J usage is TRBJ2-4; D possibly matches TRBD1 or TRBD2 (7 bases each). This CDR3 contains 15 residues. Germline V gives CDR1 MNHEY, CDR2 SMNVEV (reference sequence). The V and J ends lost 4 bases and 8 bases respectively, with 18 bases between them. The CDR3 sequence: CASSSTGREHDIQYF. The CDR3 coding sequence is TGTGCCAGCAGTTCGACAGGGAGGGAACATGACATTCAGTACTTC.

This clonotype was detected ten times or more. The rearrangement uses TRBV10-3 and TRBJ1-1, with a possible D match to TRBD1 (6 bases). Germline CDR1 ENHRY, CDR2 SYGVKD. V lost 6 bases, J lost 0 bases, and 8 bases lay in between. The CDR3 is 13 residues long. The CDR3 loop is CAIRGHLNTEAFF. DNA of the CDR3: TGTGCCATCAGGGGACACCTGAACACTGAAGCTTTCTTT.

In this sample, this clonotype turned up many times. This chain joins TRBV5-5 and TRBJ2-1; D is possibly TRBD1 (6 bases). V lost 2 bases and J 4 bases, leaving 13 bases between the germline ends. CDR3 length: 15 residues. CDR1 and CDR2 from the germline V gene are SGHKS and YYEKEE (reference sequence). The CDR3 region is CASSLQTGWYNEQFF. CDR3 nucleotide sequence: TGTGCCAGCAGCTTACAAACAGGGTGGTACAATGAGCAGTTCTTC.

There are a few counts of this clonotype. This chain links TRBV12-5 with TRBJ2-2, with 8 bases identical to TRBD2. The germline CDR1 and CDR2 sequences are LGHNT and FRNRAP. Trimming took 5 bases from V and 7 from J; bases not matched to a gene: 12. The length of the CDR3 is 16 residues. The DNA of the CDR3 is TGTGCTAGTGGTGACCTTGGTAGCGGGAAGGGCGGGGAGCTGTTTTTT. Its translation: CASGDLGSGKGGELFF.

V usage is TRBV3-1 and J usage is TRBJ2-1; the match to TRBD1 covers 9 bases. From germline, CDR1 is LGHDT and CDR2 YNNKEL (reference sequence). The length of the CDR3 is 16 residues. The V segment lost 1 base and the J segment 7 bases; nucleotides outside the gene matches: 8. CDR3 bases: TGTGCCAGCAGCCAAGGTCCGGGACAGGGAAGGAATGAGCAGTTCTTC. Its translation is CASSQGPGQGRNEQFF.

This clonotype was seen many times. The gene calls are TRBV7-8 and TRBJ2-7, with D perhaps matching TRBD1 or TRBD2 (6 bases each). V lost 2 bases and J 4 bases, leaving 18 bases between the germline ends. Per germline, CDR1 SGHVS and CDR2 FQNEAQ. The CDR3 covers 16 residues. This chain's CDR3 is CASSLNTGANVYEQYF. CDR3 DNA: TGTGCCAGCAGCTTAAACACGGGGGCAAATGTGTACGAGCAGTACTTC.

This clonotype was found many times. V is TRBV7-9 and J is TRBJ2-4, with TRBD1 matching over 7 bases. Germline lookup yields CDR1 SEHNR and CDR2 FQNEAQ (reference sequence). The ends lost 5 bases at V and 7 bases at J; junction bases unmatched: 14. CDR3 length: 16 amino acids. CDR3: CASSTDLDRRPNIQYF. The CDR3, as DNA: TGTGCCAGCAGCACAGATTTGGACAGGAGGCCTAACATTCAGTACTTC.

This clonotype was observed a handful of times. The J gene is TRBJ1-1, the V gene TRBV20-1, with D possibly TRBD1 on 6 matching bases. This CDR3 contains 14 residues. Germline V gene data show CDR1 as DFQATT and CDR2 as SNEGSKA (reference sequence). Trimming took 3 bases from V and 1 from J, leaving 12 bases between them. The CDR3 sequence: CSASTGHPNTEAFF. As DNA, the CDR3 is TGCAGTGCTAGTACGGGACACCCGAACACTGAAGCTTTCTTT.

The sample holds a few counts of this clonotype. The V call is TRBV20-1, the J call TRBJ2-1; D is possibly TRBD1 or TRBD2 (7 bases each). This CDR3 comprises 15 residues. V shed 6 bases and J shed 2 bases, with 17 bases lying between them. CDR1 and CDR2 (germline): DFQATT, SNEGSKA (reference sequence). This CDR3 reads CSAPGEGATYNEQFF. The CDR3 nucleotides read TGCAGTGCCCCAGGGGAGGGGGCCACCTACAATGAGCAGTTCTTC.

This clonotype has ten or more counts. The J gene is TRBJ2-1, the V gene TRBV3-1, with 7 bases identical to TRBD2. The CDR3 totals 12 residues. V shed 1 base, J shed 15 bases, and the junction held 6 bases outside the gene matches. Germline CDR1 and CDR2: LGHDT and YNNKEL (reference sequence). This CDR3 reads CASSQGSGIGFF. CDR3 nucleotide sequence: TGTGCCAGCAGCCAAGGAAGCGGGATAGGGTTCTTC.

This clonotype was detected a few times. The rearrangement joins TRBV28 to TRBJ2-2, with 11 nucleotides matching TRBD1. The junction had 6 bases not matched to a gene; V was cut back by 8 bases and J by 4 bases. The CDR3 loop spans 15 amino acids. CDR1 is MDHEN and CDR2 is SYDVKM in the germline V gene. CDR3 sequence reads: CASEDRGLGTGELFF. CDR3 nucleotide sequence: TGTGCCAGCGAGGACAGGGGGCTAGGCACCGGGGAGCTGTTTTTT.